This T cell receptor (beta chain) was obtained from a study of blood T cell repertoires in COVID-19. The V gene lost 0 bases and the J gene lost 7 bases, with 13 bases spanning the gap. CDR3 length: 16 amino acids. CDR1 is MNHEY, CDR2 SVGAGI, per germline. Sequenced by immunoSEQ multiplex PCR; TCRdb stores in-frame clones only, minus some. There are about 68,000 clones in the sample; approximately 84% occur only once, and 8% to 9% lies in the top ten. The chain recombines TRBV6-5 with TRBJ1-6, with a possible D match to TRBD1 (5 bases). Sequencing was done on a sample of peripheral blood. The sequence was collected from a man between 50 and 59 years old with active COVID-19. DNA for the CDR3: TGTGCCAGCAGTTACTCCTCCGGGACTCCCAATTCACCCCTCCACTTT. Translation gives CASSYSSGTPNSPLHF.